The rows below give T cell receptor beta chains drawn from one sample of a study of cytomegalovirus exposure and HLA in healthy donors. Only in-frame clones appear in the TCRdb table, and some are missing; sequencing was by immunoSEQ multiplex PCR. The data hold 110,000 or so clones, with about 79% observed a single time. Sequencing used PBMCs. These receptors were collected from a woman under 30 in good health and CMV-seronegative. The CDR3 runs from the conserved cysteine through the conserved F or W. A D gene is named only where the DNA matches it firmly. Clone size appears in some rows only: once, few, many, or a class for an expanded clone.

TGCGCCAGCACGTTGACAGTGTTGGACTCTGGAAACACCATATATTTT | CASTLTVLDSGNTIYF | TRBV4-3 | NA | NA | TRBJ1-3
TGTGCCAGTAGTATAGGGTGGCAGATGAACACTGAAGCTTTCTTT | CASSIGWQMNTEAFF | TRBV19 | NA | NA | TRBJ1-1
TGCGCCAGCAGCTTGACTCCGGTGAACACTGAAGCTTTCTTT | CASSLTPVNTEAFF | TRBV5-1 | NA | NA | TRBJ1-1
TGCGCCAGCAGCGTAACAGAAGTCTATGGCTACACCTTC | CASSVTEVYGYTF | TRBV5-1 | NA | NA | TRBJ1-2
TGTGCCAGCAGCTTAGGCTCTCGGGGGTTGGAAGGCTCTGGAAACACCATATATTTT | CASSLGSRGLEGSGNTIYF | TRBV7-2 | NA | NA | TRBJ1-3
TGTGCCAGCAGCTCGGACAGGGGGACGGACAATCAGCCCCAGCATTTT | CASSSDRGTDNQPQHF | TRBV7-8 | NA | TRBD1 | TRBJ1-5
TGTGCCAGCAGCCAAGAATTGGGTAACAGGTTCTATGGCTACACCTTC | CASSQELGNRFYGYTF | TRBV4-2 | NA | NA | TRBJ1-2
TGTGCCAGCAGTGAACGAGGGGGCTATGGCTACACCTTC | CASSERGGYGYTF | TRBV6-1 | NA | NA | TRBJ1-2
TGTGCCAGCAGTTTATCGGGGACAGGGCACACTGAAGCTTTCTTT | CASSLSGTGHTEAFF | TRBV27 | NA | TRBD1 | TRBJ1-1
TGCGCCAGCAGCGAAGGGGAATGGCGAGGAGATACGCAGTATTTT | CASSEGEWRGDTQYF | TRBV5-1 | NA | NA | TRBJ2-3
TGCAGCGTTGGACAGGGAGAGGGGGCCAACGTCCTGACTTTC | CSVGQGEGANVLTF | TRBV29-1 | NA | TRBD1 | TRBJ2-6
TGCGCCAGCAGCCTCAACCCCGGGACAGGGGGCGCAGATACGCAGTATTTT | CASSLNPGTGGADTQYF | TRBV5-1 | NA | TRBD1 | TRBJ2-3
TGTGCCAGCAGCCTGCGCGGTTGGGACAGCTATAATTCACCCCTCCACTTT | CASSLRGWDSYNSPLHF | TRBV7-8 | NA | TRBD1 | TRBJ1-6
TGTGCCAGCAGCTTAGGACAGGCCTATGGCTACACCTTC | CASSLGQAYGYTF | TRBV11-3 | NA | NA | TRBJ1-2
TGCAGTGCTAGACAGGGGTATGGCTACACCTTC | CSARQGYGYTF | TRBV20-1 | NA | NA | TRBJ1-2
TGTGCCAGCGGGACAGGGGGTGGTGGGGAGCTGTTTTTT | CASGTGGGGELFF | TRBV28 | NA | TRBD1 | TRBJ2-2
TGTGCCAGCAGTTTGCACCGCTTTTCGGATGAGCAGTTCTTC | CASSLHRFSDEQFF | TRBV6-5 | NA | NA | TRBJ2-1
TGTGCCAGCAGTTTACTGGGGTTAGCGGACAACTCCTACGAGCAGTACTTC | CASSLLGLADNSYEQYF | TRBV27 | NA | NA | TRBJ2-7
TGTGCCAGCAGCGGACAGGGCAGACTTTATGGCTACACCTTC | CASSGQGRLYGYTF | TRBV28 | NA | TRBD1 | TRBJ1-2
TGTGCCAGCAGTAGCCGACAGGTTAAGTTGAACACTGAAGCTTTCTTT | CASSSRQVKLNTEAFF | TRBV11-3 | NA | NA | TRBJ1-1
TGTGCCATCAGCCGTGAGAGCGGTACGAACACCGGGGAGCTGTTTTTT | CAISRESGTNTGELFF | TRBV10-3 | NA | NA | TRBJ2-2
TGTGCCAGCAGTTACGGGGACAGGTTTACCGGGGAGCTGTTTTTT | CASSYGDRFTGELFF | TRBV6-5 | NA | TRBD1 | TRBJ2-2
TGTGCCAGCAGCTTGTATGGTAGGGGATATAGCAATCAGCCCCAGCATTTT | CASSLYGRGYSNQPQHF | TRBV7-2 | NA | NA | TRBJ1-5
TGTGCCAGCAGTAAACGGGGGGGTTTCACCGGGGAGCTGTTTTTT | CASSKRGGFTGELFF | TRBV6-5 | NA | TRBD2 | TRBJ2-2
TGTGCCAGCGGATTTGGACTAGCGGGATCAGGTACGCAGTATTTT | CASGFGLAGSGTQYF | TRBV27 | NA | TRBD2 | TRBJ2-3
TGCGCCAGCAGCGGCGAGGTCCAAGAGACCCAGTACTTC | CASSGEVQETQYF | TRBV5-1 | NA | NA | TRBJ2-5
TGTGCCAGCAGCCTTCTGGACAGGGGGGAAACAGAAAAACTGTTTTTT | CASSLLDRGETEKLFF | TRBV4-2 | NA | TRBD1 | TRBJ1-4
TGTGCCAGCAGTGAAGAGGTGCAGGGCGATGAGCAGTTCTTC | CASSEEVQGDEQFF | TRBV25-1 | NA | NA | TRBJ2-1
TGTGCCAGCAGTTACAGGGGGCTATCACCCCTCCACTTT | CASSYRGLSPLHF | TRBV27 | NA | TRBD1 | TRBJ1-6
TGCGCCAGCAGCTTATCGGCGGGACAGGGGCGTTCTGGGGCCAACGTCCTGACTTTC | CASSLSAGQGRSGANVLTF | TRBV5-1 | once | TRBD1 | TRBJ2-6
TGTGCCAGCAGTTCCTCCCGGGGGGTGGGTGAAAAACTGTTTTTT | CASSSSRGVGEKLFF | TRBV28 | NA | NA | TRBJ1-4
TGTGCCACCAGCAGAGTCGGGAACACCGGGGAGCTGTTTTTT | CATSRVGNTGELFF | TRBV15 | NA | NA | TRBJ2-2
TGTGCCAGCAGCTTAACTCCTACAGAGACCCAGTACTTC | CASSLTPTETQYF | TRBV7-6 | NA | NA | TRBJ2-5
TGTGCCAGCAGCGTCCTAGCGGGAGAAGAGACCCAGTACTTC | CASSVLAGEETQYF | TRBV14 | NA | TRBD2 | TRBJ2-5
TGTGCTATTACTGACAATGAGCAGTTCTTC | CAITDNEQFF | TRBV7-7 | few | NA | TRBJ2-1
TGCAGCGCTGGGACAGGCCCAGGGGCCACAGATACGCAGTATTTT | CSAGTGPGATDTQYF | TRBV29-1 | NA | TRBD1 | TRBJ2-3
TGTGCCACCAGCAGCCTTAGGACAGGGGACCAGCCCCAGCATTTT | CATSSLRTGDQPQHF | TRBV15 | few | TRBD1 | TRBJ1-5
TGTGCCAGCAGCGCAAGCGGCGGGAGGGTCTACGAGCAGTACTTC | CASSASGGRVYEQYF | TRBV7-2 | NA | TRBD2 | TRBJ2-7
TGTGCCAGCAGCGCCTTATCCCTCCCTAATACGCAGTATTTT | CASSALSLPNTQYF | TRBV5-8 | NA | NA | TRBJ2-3
TGTGCCAGTAATCCCCCGGGACAGGCGGGAGAAAAACTGTTTTTT | CASNPPGQAGEKLFF | TRBV19 | NA | TRBD1 | TRBJ1-4
TGCGCCAGCAGCCAATCAGGGGATCAGCCCCAGCATTTT | CASSQSGDQPQHF | TRBV4-3 | NA | NA | TRBJ1-5
TGTGCCAGCGAGGACAGGGTACTGTACGAGCAGTACTTC | CASEDRVLYEQYF | TRBV2 | NA | TRBD1 | TRBJ2-7
TGTGCCAGCAGTGGACCCTCGGGAGCGCCAGATACGCAGTATTTT | CASSGPSGAPDTQYF | TRBV6-1 | NA | NA | TRBJ2-3
TGTGCCAGCAGCCTGTATTCGAACACTGAAGCTTTCTTT | CASSLYSNTEAFF | TRBV11-3 | NA | NA | TRBJ1-1
TGTGCCAGCAGGCCTGCAGGGGGTCGGACTGAAGCTTTCTTT | CASRPAGGRTEAFF | TRBV28 | once | TRBD1 | TRBJ1-1
TGCGCCAGCAGCCAAGACGGGGCGGGGGCCAACACAGATACGCAGTATTTT | CASSQDGAGANTDTQYF | TRBV4-1 | NA | NA | TRBJ2-3
TGTGCCAGCAGACCCCTCACAGGGACCGGAAACACCATATATTTT | CASRPLTGTGNTIYF | TRBV7-2 | NA | NA | TRBJ1-3
TGCAGCGTTACACAGACTAACTATGGCTACACCTTC | CSVTQTNYGYTF | TRBV29-1 | NA | NA | TRBJ1-2
TGTGCCAGCCAACCCAGGACTACCAACACCGGGGAGCTGTTTTTT | CASQPRTTNTGELFF | TRBV18 | few | NA | TRBJ2-2
TGTGCCAGCAGCTTAGGGGGAGGATTGATGTCTGAAGCTTTCTTT | CASSLGGGLMSEAFF | TRBV7-9 | NA | NA | TRBJ1-1
TGTGCCAGCAGCCCAAGGGGACTAGCGTCCCCCGGGGAGCTGTTTTTT | CASSPRGLASPGELFF | TRBV7-6 | NA | TRBD2 | TRBJ2-2
TGTGCCAGCAGCCGGGTCTCCCTCTCCTACGAGCAGTACTTC | CASSRVSLSYEQYF | TRBV6-5 | NA | NA | TRBJ2-7
TGTGCCAGTAGTATGACACAGACAGGAAACACCATATATTTT | CASSMTQTGNTIYF | TRBV19 | NA | NA | TRBJ1-3
TGTGCCAGTAGTAACCCCGGGACAGGGAGAGGAACAGATACGCAGTATTTT | CASSNPGTGRGTDTQYF | TRBV19 | NA | TRBD1 | TRBJ2-3
TGTGCCACCCAAGAGGCGGGAGCCCCAGATACGCAGTATTTT | CATQEAGAPDTQYF | TRBV18 | NA | TRBD2 | TRBJ2-3
TGTGCTAGTGGTTTGCCAATTGGGGGCGGTGGTGTTGGAACTGAAGCTTTCTTT | CASGLPIGGGGVGTEAFF | TRBV12-5 | NA | NA | TRBJ1-1
TGTGCCAGCAGACCCCGGGACAGGGCCACAGATACGCAGTATTTT | CASRPRDRATDTQYF | TRBV11-3 | NA | TRBD1 | TRBJ2-3
TGTGCCAGCTCACCAGGAGGGTTCGGGTCCTACGAGCAGTACTTC | CASSPGGFGSYEQYF | TRBV18 | NA | NA | TRBJ2-7
TGTGCCAGCAGCCTGGGGAGCAGGCTTCAGCCCCAGCATTTT | CASSLGSRLQPQHF | TRBV28 | once | NA | TRBJ1-5